These 27 T cell receptor beta chains were all obtained from the same sample, sequenced in a study of CD8 T cells in Susac syndrome. The authors reverse transcribed roughly 0.45 to 1 ug RNA with random hexamers. Each CDR3 protein is one row after TCRdb ran MiXCR on the immunoSEQ multiplex PCR reads. The table has roughly 200,000 distinct CDR3 sequences, roughly nine tenths seen once. The sample consisted of CD4+ T cells from PBMCs. The receptor source for this set is a human donor with Susac syndrome.

The chain employs TRBV29-1 and TRBJ2-5, with 8 nucleotides matching TRBD2. This CDR3 has 14 amino acids. Per the germline V gene, CDR1 is SQVTM and CDR2 is ANQGSEA. V shed 4 bases, J shed 5 bases, and the junction held 9 bases outside the gene matches. The CDR3 DNA is TGCAGCGTTGGAGTGAGCGGGAGAGGGGAGACCCAGTACTTC. Its translation: CSVGVSGRGETQYF.

The chain joins TRBV2 to TRBJ1-4; TRBD1 agrees at 10 bases. After removal of 7 bases from V and 7 bases from J, the junction contained 6 bases not matched to a gene. Germline CDR1 reads SNHLY; CDR2 reads FYNNEI. The CDR3 totals 14 residues. CDR3 loop: CASTPGQGSEKLFF. CDR3 DNA: TGTGCCAGCACCCCGGGACAGGGGAGTGAAAAACTGTTTTTT.

V is TRBV5-1 and J is TRBJ2-1, with TRBD1 matching 9 bases. This CDR3 has 15 amino acids. V lost 4 bases, J lost 6 bases, and 8 bases stayed unmatched. In germline, CDR1 is SGHRS, CDR2 YFSETQ. The CDR3 nucleotides are TGCGCCAGCAGCCTTACAGGGGGCGACGTCAATGAGCAGTTCTTC. Translated, it gives CASSLTGGDVNEQFF. Filled out from reference TRBV5-1 and TRBJ2-1, the complete variable domain reads KAGVTQTPRYLIKTRGQQVTLSCSPISGHRSVSWYQQTPGQGLQFLFEYFSETQRNKGNFPGRFSGRQFSNSRSEMNVSTLELGDSALYLCASSLTGGDVNEQFFGPGTRLTVL.

The J gene is TRBJ2-7, the V gene TRBV7-2; 10 bases align to TRBD2. Unmatched junction bases numbered 6, after V lost 6 bases and J lost 1 base. Germline values: CDR1 SGHTA, CDR2 FQGNSA. This CDR3 is 15 amino acids long. In nucleotides, the CDR3 is TGTGCCAGCAGTTCTAGCGGGGGCGGGTCCTACGAGCAGTACTTC. Translation gives CASSSSGGGSYEQYF. Complete variable domain (other parts from reference TRBV7-2 and TRBJ2-7): GAGVSQSPSNKVTEKGKDVELRCDPISGHTALYWYRQSLGQGLEFLIYFQGNSAPDKSGLPSDRFSAERTGGSVSTLTIQRTQQEDSAVYLCASSSSGGGSYEQYFGPGTRLTVT.

The chain employs TRBV5-4 and TRBJ1-5, with D maybe TRBD1 (6 bases). The CDR3 length is 14 residues. V gave up 5 bases and J gave up 1 base, with 10 bases separating them. Germline-derived CDR1 and CDR2 are SGHNT and YYREEE (reference sequence). This chain's CDR3 is CASSNQGSNQPQHF. DNA for the CDR3: TGTGCCAGCAGTAACCAGGGGAGCAATCAGCCCCAGCATTTT. Based on the CDR3 plus reference TRBV5-4 and TRBJ1-5, the full variable domain is ETGVTQSPTHLIKTRGQQVTLRCSSQSGHNTVSWYQQALGQGPQFIFQYYREEENGRGNFPPRFSGLQFPNYSSELNVNALELDDSALYLCASSNQGSNQPQHFGDGTRLSIL.

This clonotype appeared once. J is TRBJ2-7 and V is TRBV6-5, with a tentative D call TRBD1 (5 bases). The CDR3 has 14 residues. The germline V gene encodes CDR1 MNHEY and CDR2 SVGAGI. Trimming took 2 bases from V and 4 from J, leaving 12 bases between them. CDR3: CASSYRQGAYEQYF. The CDR3 bases are TGTGCCAGCAGTTACCGGCAGGGCGCATACGAGCAGTACTTC.

The V and J genes are TRBV7-9 and TRBJ2-3; the D gene is possibly TRBD2 (5 bases). Deletions cut 6 bases from V and 4 bases from J, with 5 bases between. CDR3 length: 11 residues. Per the germline V gene, CDR1 is SEHNR and CDR2 is FQNEAQ (reference sequence). CDR3 sequence: CASREADTQYF. The CDR3 coding sequence is TGTGCCAGCAGGGAGGCAGATACGCAGTATTTT.

This sequence joins TRBV7-9 and TRBJ2-7; TRBD1 agrees at 7 bases. The CDR3 length is 11 residues. In germline, CDR1 is SEHNR, CDR2 FQNEAQ (reference sequence). V lost 5 bases to trimming and J lost 6 bases; unmatched junction nucleotides: 1. The CDR3 loop is CASSQGVEQYF. Written as DNA, the CDR3 is TGTGCCAGCAGCCAGGGGGTCGAGCAGTACTTC. Looking up the rest from reference TRBV7-9 and TRBJ2-7 gives the full variable domain: DTGVSQNPRHKITKRGQNVTFRCDPISEHNRLYWYRQTLGQGPEFLTYFQNEAQLEKSRLLSDRFSAERPKGSFSTLEIQRTEQGDSAMYLCASSQGVEQYFGPGTRLTVT.

V is TRBV2 and J is TRBJ2-1; D perhaps matches TRBD2 (6 bases). Per the germline V gene, CDR1 is SNHLY and CDR2 is FYNNEI. The CDR3 runs to 15 residues. V was shortened by 0 bases and J by 5 bases, with 11 bases between the two germline ends. CDR3: CASSEAGLRNNEQFF. The DNA of the CDR3 is TGTGCCAGCAGTGAAGCGGGACTGAGGAACAATGAGCAGTTCTTC.

The chain joins TRBV7-3 to TRBJ2-5; D remains ambiguous. Per the germline V gene, CDR1 is SGHTA and CDR2 is FQGTGA. With 6 bases removed from V and 0 bases from J, the gap between germline ends came to 8 bases. This CDR3 comprises 13 residues. For the CDR3, the DNA is TGTGCCAGCAGTCTCCACTACCAAGAGACCCAGTACTTC. It encodes CASSLHYQETQYF.

J is TRBJ2-2 and V is TRBV18, with TRBD1 matching over 7 bases. CDR3 length: 17 residues. The V segment lost 1 base and the J segment 0 bases; nucleotides outside the gene matches: 5. Germline V gene sequence: CDR1 KGHSH, CDR2 LQKENI. The CDR3 DNA sequence: TGTGCCAGCTCACCACTGGGACAGCGAACGAACACCGGGGAGCTGTTTTTT. Translating it yields CASSPLGQRTNTGELFF.

This clonotype has just one count. The chain employs TRBV12-3 or TRBV12-4 and TRBJ1-3; 8 bases line up with TRBD1. Trimming cost V 4 bases and J 3 bases; bases outside gene matches: 2. This CDR3 spans 14 amino acids. The CDR3 DNA follows: TGTGCCAGCAGTTCGACAGGGGTTGGAAACACCATATATTTT. The encoded protein is CASSSTGVGNTIYF.

The chain couples TRBV9 to TRBJ1-3; maybe TRBD1 (6 bases). The germline V gene has CDR1 SGDLS and CDR2 YYNGEE. The ends were cut back, 3 bases at V and 2 bases at J, with 9 bases in the middle. The CDR3 contains 14 residues. The CDR3 loop reads CASSDRAPGNTIYF. The CDR3 nucleotides are TGTGCCAGCAGCGACAGGGCTCCTGGAAACACCATATATTTT.

This clonotype was detected only once. This chain connects TRBV20-1 to TRBJ2-1; a possible D gene is TRBD2 (6 bases). V lost 0 bases and J 4 bases, leaving 13 bases between the germline ends. The germline V gene encodes CDR1 DFQATT and CDR2 SNEGSKA (reference sequence). The CDR3 sequence is 15 residues long. The CDR3 DNA is TGCAGTGCTAGAGAGTCGCGGGGAGTATACAATGAGCAGTTCTTC. Translating gives CSARESRGVYNEQFF.

The chain carries TRBV9 and TRBJ1-1; TRBD1 is a possible D gene (6 bases). The V and J ends lost 0 bases and 1 base respectively, with 10 bases between them. Per the germline V gene, CDR1 is SGDLS and CDR2 is YYNGEE. The CDR3 loop spans 15 amino acids. CDR3: CASSVEAQGNTEAFF. The DNA for the CDR3 is TGTGCCAGCAGCGTAGAGGCACAGGGGAACACTGAAGCTTTCTTT. The variable domain in full, with the rest retrieved from reference TRBV9 and TRBJ1-1, is DSGVTQTPKHLITATGQRVTLRCSPRSGDLSVYWYQQSLDQGLQFLIQYYNGEERAKGNILERFSAQQFPDLHSELNLSSLELGDSALYFCASSVEAQGNTEAFFGQGTRLTVV.

This chain uses TRBV5-1 with TRBJ2-7; D remains unclear. V was clipped by 0 bases and J by 2 bases, with 12 bases between them. CDR1 SGHRS and CDR2 YFSETQ come from the germline V gene. CDR3 size: 15 residues. CDR3 sequence (DNA): TGCGCCAGCAGCTTGGAACCTCAGGTAACCTACGAGCAGTACTTC. Translation gives CASSLEPQVTYEQYF.

J is TRBJ2-7 and V is TRBV10-3; TRBD1 agrees at 9 bases. In germline, CDR1 is ENHRY, CDR2 SYGVKD. This CDR3 is 14 amino acids long. The trim removed 7 bases at V and 2 bases at J, leaving 6 bases unmatched. The CDR3 sequence: CAIKLGTGTYEQYF. CDR3 nucleotide sequence: TGTGCCATCAAGCTAGGGACAGGGACCTACGAGCAGTACTTC.

This sequence joins TRBV20-1 and TRBJ2-3; TRBD2 agrees at 11 bases. There are 15 residues in the CDR3. Trimming took 3 bases from V and 1 from J; bases not matched to a gene: 3. Germline V gene lookup returns CDR1 DFQATT and CDR2 SNEGSKA (reference sequence). The CDR3 sequence: CSASRGLAGTDTQYF. In nucleotides, the CDR3 is TGCAGTGCTAGTCGGGGACTAGCGGGCACAGATACGCAGTATTTT.

The chain joins TRBV5-6 to TRBJ1-5, with D possibly TRBD1 on 6 matching bases. This CDR3 spans 14 amino acids. V was pared by 0 bases and J by 7 bases, with 11 bases between. CDR1 and CDR2 from the germline V gene are SGHDT and YYEEEE. The CDR3 spells CASSLAGGRQPQHF. CDR3 DNA sequence: TGTGCCAGCAGCTTGGCCGGGGGGCGACAGCCCCAGCATTTT.

The CDR3 region has the DNA TGTGCCAGCGCCCAAGACAGCAAGGAGCAGTACTTC. Its protein product is CASAQDSKEQYF. This sequence joins TRBV27 and TRBJ2-7; D perhaps matches TRBD1 (5 bases). V lost 8 bases to trimming and J lost 7 bases, with 15 bases between them. The CDR3 is 12 amino acids. Looked up from germline, CDR1 is MNHEY and CDR2 is SMNVEV (reference sequence).

This clonotype occurred once. V and J are TRBV7-2 and TRBJ2-7; 10 positions agree with TRBD1. Germline CDR1 SGHTA, CDR2 FQGNSA. The CDR3 consists of 15 residues. The trim removed 3 bases at V and 1 base at J, leaving 3 bases unmatched. Here the CDR3 reads CASSFGTGVSYEQYF. In DNA form, the CDR3 reads TGTGCCAGCAGCTTCGGGACAGGGGTATCCTACGAGCAGTACTTC.

This clonotype occurred once. The gene calls are TRBV20-1 and TRBJ1-4; maybe TRBD1 (6 bases). The V end lost 6 bases, the J end lost 7 bases, and 18 bases lay between the germline ends. The germline gives CDR1 DFQATT, CDR2 SNEGSKA (reference sequence). The CDR3 spans 14 residues. In DNA form, the CDR3 reads TGCAGTGCCCGCTCAGGGGTGATCGGTGAAAAACTGTTTTTT. Translated: CSARSGVIGEKLFF.

The chain couples TRBV20-1 to TRBJ2-5; TRBD2 matches at 8 bases. Germline V CDR1 and CDR2: DFQATT, SNEGSKA (reference sequence). V lost 3 bases to trimming and J lost 3 bases; unmatched junction nucleotides: 6. This CDR3 comprises 14 residues. This chain's CDR3 is CSASTSGSKETQYF. CDR3 coding DNA: TGCAGTGCTAGCACTAGCGGTTCCAAAGAGACCCAGTACTTC.

CDR3: CSATAGPPQEQYF. The CDR3 DNA reads TGCAGTGCTACCGCGGGACCCCCGCAGGAGCAGTACTTC. The J gene is TRBJ2-7, the V gene TRBV20-1, with D tentatively TRBD2 (6 bases). Germline CDR1 reads DFQATT; CDR2 reads SNEGSKA (reference sequence). This CDR3 has 13 residues. V dropped 4 bases and J dropped 7 bases, with 17 bases sitting between them.

This rearrangement joins TRBV7-8 to TRBJ2-3, with D perhaps matching TRBD1 or TRBD2 (6 bases each). CDR1 and CDR2 (germline): SGHVS, FQNEAQ. V lost 8 bases and J lost 5, with 17 bases in between. CDR3 size: 14 residues. This CDR3 is CASSIWGAGDTQYF. CDR3 nucleotides: TGTGCCAGCTCCATTTGGGGGGCGGGAGATACGCAGTATTTT.

The J gene is TRBJ1-2, the V gene TRBV20-1; D ambiguous. Germline V gives CDR1 DFQATT, CDR2 SNEGSKA (reference sequence). The ends were cut back, 3 bases at V and 8 bases at J, with 13 bases in the middle. This CDR3 has 12 amino acids. The chain's CDR3 is CSASRVVGGYTF. CDR3 sequence (DNA): TGCAGTGCTAGTCGCGTCGTGGGGGGCTACACCTTC.

The chain couples TRBV6-1 to TRBJ2-3; 10 bases are a match to TRBD2. Trimming removed 8 bases from V and 4 bases from J; junction bases left unmatched: 12. Germline-derived CDR1 and CDR2 are MNHNS and SASEGT. This CDR3 is 16 amino acids long. The CDR3 sequence: CASFPSIAGGSDTQYF. The CDR3 region has the DNA TGTGCCAGCTTTCCTTCAATAGCGGGGGGTTCAGATACGCAGTATTTT.